The source of this T cell receptor beta chain is a study of neurological immune-mediated disorders. This CDR3 is 16 amino acids long. Trimming stripped 1 base from V and 1 base from J, with 13 bases between. Germline V gives CDR1 SGHRS, CDR2 YFSETQ. This clonotype was found many times. Its cognate antigen is unknown. Notes on the study in general: TCR clonal expansion peaked in HTLV-1-associated myelopathy patients and was lowest in multiple sclerosis patients. Private repertoires in all groups were suggested by the absence of shared CDR3 amino acid sequences among expanded clones across subjects.

TCRdb redid the calling of the 5' RACE reads with MiXCR, one entry per CDR3 protein. The data hold around 48,000 distinct CDR3 sequences, with over 9% observed a single time. Sequenced material: PBMCs. This clonotype was sampled from a woman aged 40 to 50 with HTLV-1-associated myelopathy (HAM/TSP). The chain is built from TRBV5-1 and TRBJ2-3, with D possibly matching TRBD2 (6 bases). The CDR3, as DNA: TGCGCCAGCAGCTTGAGTCCTAGCGCAGGCACAGATACGCAGTATTTT. Residues: CASSLSPSAGTDTQYF.